Listed here are 6 T cell receptor beta chains from one sample, sequenced in a study of technical replicates of blood from several donors (dated by TCRdb to between 2016 and 2019). Library prep was done by the immunoSEQ multiplex PCR assay. Imported from immuneACCESS, the table was reduced by TCRdb to in-frame sequences with V and J called. These copies leave out some clones; in studies compared against another copy, an unresolved V gene accounts for under half, and the cause of the remainder is not known. The sample includes 70,000 or so clones, with over 95% observed a single time. Around 0.22% of the sample lies in the top ten. Input material: T cells isolated from PBMCs. The receptors here all came from a human donor in good health.

The chain joins TRBV27 to TRBJ2-3; D remains unclear. V was clipped by 5 bases and J by 0 bases, with 27 bases between them. The CDR3 extends over 20 amino acids. Germline V gives CDR1 MNHEY, CDR2 SMNVEV (reference sequence). CDR3 nucleotides: TGTGCCAGCAGTATTACCCCTCTAGTCTCCCTTATCTCTAGCACAGATACGCAGTATTTT. Translating it yields CASSITPLVSLISSTDTQYF.

The chain carries TRBV19 and TRBJ1-5; 8 bases line up with TRBD1. CDR3 size: 15 residues. CDR1 is LNHDA and CDR2 is SQIVND in the germline V gene (reference sequence). Trimming took 5 bases from V and 4 from J; bases not matched to a gene: 7. The CDR3 sequence: CASSVTGTGNQPQHF. The CDR3 coding sequence is TGTGCCAGTAGTGTCACCGGGACAGGTAATCAGCCCCAGCATTTT.

The V gene is TRBV7-2, the J gene TRBJ1-1; TRBD1 might be the D (6 bases). The CDR3 contains 14 residues. Germline V CDR1 and CDR2: SGHTA, FQGNSA. V was pared by 6 bases and J by 8 bases, with 19 bases between. CDR3 amino acids: CASRLDRSVGEAFF. CDR3 DNA: TGTGCCAGCAGACTAGACAGGTCGGTAGGAGAAGCTTTCTTT.

This rearrangement joins TRBV27 to TRBJ2-7; tentatively, D is TRBD1 (6 bases). Per germline, CDR1 MNHEY and CDR2 SMNVEV (reference sequence). V shed 7 bases and J shed 0 bases, with 13 bases lying between them. The CDR3 sequence is 14 residues long. The CDR3: CASKWVGGSYEQYF. CDR3 nucleotides: TGTGCCAGCAAATGGGTAGGGGGCTCCTACGAGCAGTACTTC.

CDR3 DNA sequence: TGTGCCAGCAGCCCGGACTACGGCACAGATACGCAGTATTTT. This encodes CASSPDYGTDTQYF. The chain couples TRBV7-2 to TRBJ2-3, with D perhaps TRBD2 (6 bases). Trimming pared 5 bases from V and 1 base from J, leaving 10 bases between. CDR1 SGHTA and CDR2 FQGNSA come from the germline V gene. This CDR3 is built from 14 residues.

This sequence joins TRBV29-1 and TRBJ1-4, with D perhaps TRBD1 (5 bases). Germline V CDR1 and CDR2: SQVTM, ANQGSEA. The CDR3 has 14 amino acids. The V end was cut by 4 bases, the J end by 4 bases, with 13 bases between. The CDR3 is CSVGKAGFNEKLFF. The CDR3 bases are TGCAGCGTTGGTAAGGCAGGGTTTAATGAAAAACTGTTTTTT.